This T cell receptor beta chain was obtained from a study of PD-L1 blockade in urothelial cancer. To note about this clone: Antigen specificity is unknown.

CDR3 length: 17 residues. V lost 3 bases to trimming and J lost 0 bases; unmatched junction nucleotides: 8. Germline V gives CDR1 SEHNR, CDR2 FQNEAQ (reference sequence). General study points: Tumor-linked clones in blood grew more by 3 weeks in durable-benefit patients.

TCRdb's table, derived via immunoSEQ multiplex PCR, lists solely in-frame clones and lacks some. Of more than 30,000 clones detected, approximately 87% appear once; the ten largest clones hold approximately 3.7%. This receptor was obtained from a man in his fifties with urothelial cancer. V gene TRBV7-9 combines with J gene TRBJ1-3; 7 nucleotides line up with TRBD1. The sequencing here drew on PBMCs, taken around atezolizumab (anti-PD-L1) treatment. CDR3 region: CASSFWSGQLSGNTIYF. The CDR3 nucleotides read TGTGCCAGCAGCTTTTGGTCGGGACAGCTCTCTGGAAACACCATATATTTT. The whole variable domain, remainder taken from reference TRBV7-9 and TRBJ1-3, is DTGVSQNPRHKITKRGQNVTFRCDPISEHNRLYWYRQTLGQGPEFLTYFQNEAQLEKSRLLSDRFSAERPKGSFSTLEIQRTEQGDSAMYLCASSFWSGQLSGNTIYFGEGSWLTVV.